This TCR beta chain was found in a study of cytomegalovirus exposure and HLA in healthy donors. The length of the CDR3 is 14 residues. V lost 0 bases and J lost 5, with 12 bases in between. Germline-derived CDR1 and CDR2 are SGHDT and YYEEEE. Study results and limitations: In an earlier analysis, about 90% or about 30%: the productive usage of most TCR beta V segments.

The primer mix had 60 Vbeta and 13 Jbeta primers. Produced via immunoSEQ multiplex PCR; TCRdb's table is partial and in-frame only. The data contain around 200,000 clones, 75% to 90% of them singletons. As to this clone: The antigen is unknown.

Specimen: PBMCs. This clonotype was obtained from a young woman in good health and CMV-seronegative. V gene TRBV5-6 combines with J gene TRBJ2-7, with D unclear. The CDR3 DNA follows: TGTGCCAGCAGCTTGGGAGGCTTGAGGAACGAGCAGTACTTC. Amino acids: CASSLGGLRNEQYF.